A single sample is the source of the 7 T cell receptor beta chains below, sequenced in a study of T-cell reconstitution after alpha-beta-depleted transplantation in children. The TCRbeta library was prepared with unique molecular identifiers. TCRdb used MiXCR to reprocess the PCR reads, holding one entry per CDR3 protein. This sample carries roughly 500,000 distinct CDR3 sequences, approximately 29% of them seen once, and the ten largest clones take under 3%. This specimen was PBMCs from the stem cell graft donor, taken from the stem cell graft. These receptors were obtained from a human donor who donated a stem cell graft to a child with aplastic anemia.

This clonotype has just a few counts. The V gene is TRBV28, the J gene TRBJ1-5; D unclear. This CDR3 region has 14 residues. The ends were cut back, 4 bases at V and 7 bases at J, with 14 bases in the middle. Germline CDR1 reads MDHEN; CDR2 reads SYDVKM. The CDR3 loop is CASSWEGLDQPQHF. CDR3 DNA sequence: TGTGCCAGCAGTTGGGAAGGGTTGGACCAGCCCCAGCATTTT.

This clonotype was detected ten times or more. The V gene is TRBV18, the J gene TRBJ2-3; D not certain. The germline V gene has CDR1 KGHSH and CDR2 LQKENI. The germline V and J ends were trimmed by 2 bases and 4 bases, with 4 bases remaining between them. CDR3 length: 12 residues. The CDR3 spells CASSPEADTQYF. CDR3 nucleotides: TGTGCCAGCTCACCAGAGGCAGATACGCAGTATTTT. The whole variable domain, filled in from reference TRBV18 and TRBJ2-3, reads NAGVMQNPRHLVRRRGQEARLRCSPMKGHSHVYWYRQLPEEGLKFMVYLQKENIIDESGMPKERFSAEFPKEGPSILRIQQVVRGDSAAYFCASSPEADTQYFGPGTRLTVL.

The rearrangement uses TRBV20-1 and TRBJ1-4; 9 bases are a match to TRBD1. J was trimmed by 8 bases and V by 1 base; bases with no gene match: 2. This CDR3 contains 13 residues. Germline V gene lookup returns CDR1 DFQATT and CDR2 SNEGSKA (reference sequence). This CDR3 reads CSARVQGAEKLFF. In nucleotides, the CDR3 is TGCAGTGCTAGAGTACAGGGGGCGGAAAAACTGTTTTTT.

The chain uses TRBV4-3 and TRBJ1-2; D is undetermined. V gave up 0 bases and J gave up 5 bases, with 16 bases separating them. This CDR3 comprises 16 residues. Looked up from germline, CDR1 is LGHNA and CDR2 is YSLEER. The CDR3 loop is CASSQDSGSVIYGYTF. CDR3 DNA: TGCGCCAGCAGCCAAGATTCGGGATCTGTGATTTATGGCTACACCTTC.

In its sample, this clonotype was seen a few times. This chain uses TRBV12-3 or TRBV12-4 with TRBJ1-2; the match to TRBD1 covers 8 bases. V was clipped by 2 bases and J by 8 bases; unmatched bases: 7. The CDR3 contains 14 residues. CDR3 region: CASSLTGRGQGYTF. CDR3 sequence (DNA): TGTGCCAGCAGTTTAACGGGCAGGGGGCAGGGCTACACCTTC.

Only one count was recorded for this clonotype. The chain has TRBV3-1 and TRBJ1-5, with a tentative D call TRBD1 (6 bases). The germline V and J ends were trimmed by 0 bases and 4 bases, with 7 bases remaining between them. The CDR3 has 14 amino acids. CDR1 is LGHDT and CDR2 is YNNKEL in the germline V gene (reference sequence). CDR3 residues: CASSQDDRNQPQHF. CDR3 nucleotide sequence: TGTGCCAGCAGCCAAGACGACAGGAATCAGCCCCAGCATTTT.

This clonotype was observed once. The rearrangement links TRBV28 to TRBJ2-7; no reliable D call. Germline assignment: CDR1 MDHEN and CDR2 SYDVKM. V was clipped by 2 bases and J by 6 bases, with 8 bases between them. This CDR3 spans 12 amino acids. This chain's CDR3 is CASSLTDVEQYF. As DNA, the CDR3 is TGTGCCAGCAGTTTAACGGACGTCGAGCAGTACTTC.